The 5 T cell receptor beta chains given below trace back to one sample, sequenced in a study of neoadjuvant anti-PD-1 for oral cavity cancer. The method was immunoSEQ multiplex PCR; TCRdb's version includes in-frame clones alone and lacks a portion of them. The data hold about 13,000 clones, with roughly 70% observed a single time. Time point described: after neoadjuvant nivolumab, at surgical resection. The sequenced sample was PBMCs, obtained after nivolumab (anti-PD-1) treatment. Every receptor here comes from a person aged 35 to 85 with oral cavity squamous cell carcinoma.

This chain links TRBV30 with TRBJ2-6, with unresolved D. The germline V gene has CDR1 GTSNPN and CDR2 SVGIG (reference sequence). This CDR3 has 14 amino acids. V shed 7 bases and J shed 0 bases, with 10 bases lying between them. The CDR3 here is CAYMDGSGANVLTF. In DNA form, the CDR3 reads TGTGCCTACATGGACGGCTCTGGGGCCAACGTCCTGACTTTC.

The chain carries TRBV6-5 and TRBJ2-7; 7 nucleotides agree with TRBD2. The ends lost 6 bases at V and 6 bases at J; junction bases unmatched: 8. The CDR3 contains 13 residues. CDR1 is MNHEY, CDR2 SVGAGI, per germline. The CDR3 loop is CASRPTSGVEQYF. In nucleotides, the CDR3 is TGTGCCAGCAGACCCACCAGCGGGGTCGAGCAGTACTTC.

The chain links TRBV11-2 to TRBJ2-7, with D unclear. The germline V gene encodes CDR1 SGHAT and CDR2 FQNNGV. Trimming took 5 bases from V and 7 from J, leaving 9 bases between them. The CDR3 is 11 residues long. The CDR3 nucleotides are TGTGCCAGCAGCCTGACCTTGGAGCAGTACTTC. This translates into CASSLTLEQYF.

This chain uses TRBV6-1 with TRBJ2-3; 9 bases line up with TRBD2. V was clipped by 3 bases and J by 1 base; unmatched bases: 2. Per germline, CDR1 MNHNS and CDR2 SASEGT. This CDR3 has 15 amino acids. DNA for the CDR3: TGTGCCAGCAGTGACCGGACTAGCGGCACAGATACGCAGTATTTT. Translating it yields CASSDRTSGTDTQYF.

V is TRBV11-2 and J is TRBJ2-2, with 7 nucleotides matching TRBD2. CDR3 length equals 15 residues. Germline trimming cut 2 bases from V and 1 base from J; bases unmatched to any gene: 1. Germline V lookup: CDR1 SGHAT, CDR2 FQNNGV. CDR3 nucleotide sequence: TGTGCCAGCAGCTTACTAGCGGTGAACACCGGGGAGCTGTTTTTT. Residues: CASSLLAVNTGELFF.